This TCR beta chain comes out of a study of blood T cell repertoires in COVID-19. Trimming shortened V by 4 bases and J by 2 bases, and 11 bases separated the two germline ends. Germline CDR1 SGHTA, CDR2 FQGNSA. The CDR3 spans 14 residues. Clones were sequenced by immunoSEQ multiplex PCR, and TCRdb holds only the in-frame ones, with some missing. The data show more than 350,000 clones, with nearly 90% seen just once and 1.2% to 1.5% held by the top ten. The sample taken for sequencing was PBMCs or T cells enriched from blood (not recorded which). The TCR comes from a woman aged 18-29 years who had been exposed to COVID-19. The genes are TRBV7-2 and TRBJ2-5; D might be TRBD2 (5 bases). CDR3 nucleotides: TGTGCCAGCAGCTCCCCTGGCGGGCAAGAGACCCAGTACTTC. Its protein is CASSSPGGQETQYF. The complete variable domain, with remaining parts taken from reference TRBV7-2 and TRBJ2-5, reads GAGVSQSPSNKVTEKGKDVELRCDPISGHTALYWYRQSLGQGLEFLIYFQGNSAPDKSGLPSDRFSAERTGGSVSTLTIQRTQQEDSAVYLCASSSPGGQETQYFGPGTRLLVL.